This T cell receptor beta chain was obtained from a study of T cells in Graves' hyperthyroidism and ophthalmopathy. This clonotype was recorded at least ten times. From RNA transcripts, TCR beta CDR3 regions were amplified. The HTBI set primed first-round TCR CDR3 RT-PCR. TCRdb re-called the multiplex PCR reads with MiXCR, one entry per CDR3 protein. The sample shows about 590,000 distinct CDR3 sequences, 13% to 15% of them seen only once. Looked up from germline, CDR1 is SGHDN and CDR2 is FVKESK. Trimming removed 4 bases at V and 3 bases at J, with 13 bases between. This CDR3 spans 14 amino acids. This receptor was identified in a woman aged 18-29 years with Graves' ophthalmopathy. Source material: blood. This sequence joins TRBV14 and TRBJ2-7; maybe TRBD2 (6 bases). In DNA, the CDR3 is TGTGCCAGCAGCCGGAGGGGATGGGACTACGAGCAGTACTTC. It translates to CASSRRGWDYEQYF.